These 29 T cell receptor beta chains originate from one sample sequenced in a study of T-cell reconstitution after alpha-beta-depleted transplantation in children. Construction of the TCRbeta library involved unique molecular identifiers. MiXCR, run by TCRdb on the PCR reads, gives a single entry per CDR3 protein. The repertoire holds about 420,000 distinct CDR3 sequences, about a tenth seen once, with approximately 5% in the top ten. Source: PBMCs from the stem cell graft donor, taken from the stem cell graft. Every receptor here comes from a human donor who donated a stem cell graft to a child with acute myeloid leukemia.

This sequence joins TRBV29-1 and TRBJ2-2, with no clear D. Germline CDR1 reads SQVTM; CDR2 reads ANQGSEA. The V gene lost 0 bases and the J gene lost 1 base, with 9 bases spanning the gap. CDR3 size: 15 residues. DNA of the CDR3: TGCAGCGTTGAAGAGGGCACATGGAACACCGGGGAGCTGTTTTTT. Translated: CSVEEGTWNTGELFF.

This clonotype has only a few counts. The gene calls are TRBV29-1 and TRBJ2-5, with D possibly matching TRBD1 (6 bases). The CDR3 covers 14 residues. CDR1 is SQVTM and CDR2 is ANQGSEA in the germline V gene. Trimming shortened V by 5 bases and J by 5 bases, and 18 bases separated the two germline ends. CDR3 sequence: CSVSQGRLEETQYF. The CDR3 DNA is TGCAGCGTTTCTCAGGGGCGTTTGGAGGAGACCCAGTACTTC.

This clonotype was counted a few times. J is TRBJ2-7 and V is TRBV27, with D possibly TRBD2 on 6 matching bases. Germline lookup yields CDR1 MNHEY and CDR2 SMNVEV (reference sequence). V was pared by 3 bases and J by 4 bases, with 16 bases between. This CDR3 spans 15 amino acids. CDR3 region: CASSLRTGEGYEQYF. The CDR3 DNA is TGTGCCAGCAGTTTGAGGACGGGAGAGGGGTACGAGCAGTACTTC.

With respect to this clonotype: This may be a read error, as it is one base from a much larger clone. The rearrangement links TRBV5-1 to TRBJ2-1; D is uncertain. Germline CDR1 SGHRS, CDR2 YFSETQ. There are 14 residues in the CDR3. The CDR3 spells CASSLVGSYNDQFF. In DNA form, the CDR3 reads TGCGCCAGCAGCCTCGTGGGCTCCTACAATGACCAGTTCTTC.

This clonotype was recorded many times. The gene calls are TRBV4-1 and TRBJ1-4; D remains unclear. V lost 2 bases to trimming and J lost 0 bases, with 10 bases between them. This CDR3 is 16 amino acids long. CDR1 MGHRA and CDR2 YSYEKL come from the germline V gene. In DNA form, the CDR3 reads TGCGCCAGCAGCCAAATTGGGGTGGCAACTAATGAAAAACTGTTTTTT. It encodes CASSQIGVATNEKLFF.

This sequence joins TRBV6-5 and TRBJ2-7; D not certain. Trimming took off 2 bases at V and 12 bases at J, with 11 bases between the two ends. The length of the CDR3 is 11 residues. CDR1 and CDR2 from the germline V gene are MNHEY and SVGAGI. CDR3 amino acids: CASSYVDRVYF. The CDR3 DNA follows: TGTGCCAGCAGTTACGTGGACCGAGTGTACTTC.

This clonotype was recorded a few times. DNA of the CDR3: TGCAGTGCGGCCCGATCTCTGGAGCAGTACTTC. The encoded protein is CSAARSLEQYF. The chain links TRBV20-1 to TRBJ2-7; no reliable D call. V lost 6 bases and J lost 7, with 13 bases in between. Germline lookup yields CDR1 DFQATT and CDR2 SNEGSKA (reference sequence). There are 11 residues in the CDR3.

The V gene is TRBV7-3, the J gene TRBJ2-1; 8 positions agree with TRBD2. This CDR3 contains 15 residues. J was trimmed by 7 bases and V by 2 bases; bases with no gene match: 7. From germline, CDR1 is SGHTA and CDR2 FQGTGA. For the CDR3, the DNA is TGTGCCAGCAGCTTATTTAGCGGGAAAGGAAATGAGCAGTTCTTC. Amino acid sequence: CASSLFSGKGNEQFF.

This clonotype has a count of ten or more. The gene calls are TRBV29-1 and TRBJ1-5; D not certain. V lost 6 bases and J lost 2, with 17 bases in between. Germline V gives CDR1 SQVTM, CDR2 ANQGSEA. The CDR3 is 15 amino acids. CDR3 bases: TGCAGCGTAATAGCGGACGGTACTGGCAATCAGCCCCAGCATTTT. This sequence encodes CSVIADGTGNQPQHF.

A single count supports this clonotype. The gene calls are TRBV20-1 and TRBJ2-7; D unresolved. Germline CDR1 reads DFQATT; CDR2 reads SNEGSKA (reference sequence). Trimming shortened V by 4 bases and J by 4 bases, and 11 bases separated the two germline ends. This CDR3 contains 12 residues. The CDR3 DNA reads as TGCAGTGCTACCCCGATATTGTACGAGCAGTACTTC. Translating gives CSATPILYEQYF.

This clonotype was seen only a few times. The rearrangement uses TRBV5-1 and TRBJ1-3; D ambiguous. CDR1 is SGHRS and CDR2 is YFSETQ in the germline V gene. The V end was cut by 0 bases, the J end by 0 bases, with 7 bases between. This CDR3 spans 15 amino acids. CDR3 nucleotide sequence: TGCGCCAGCAGCTTGGGCATTAGCTCTGGAAACACCATATATTTT. This gives the protein CASSLGISSGNTIYF. The variable domain in full, with the rest retrieved from reference TRBV5-1 and TRBJ1-3, is KAGVTQTPRYLIKTRGQQVTLSCSPISGHRSVSWYQQTPGQGLQFLFEYFSETQRNKGNFPGRFSGRQFSNSRSEMNVSTLELGDSALYLCASSLGISSGNTIYFGEGSWLTVV.

There are a few counts of this clonotype. The chain carries TRBV6-1 and TRBJ2-5; 11 nucleotides agree with TRBD2. The length of the CDR3 is 16 residues. CDR1 and CDR2 (germline): MNHNS, SASEGT. Losses at the gene ends were 6 bases for V and 2 bases for J; bases not matched to a gene: 8. The CDR3 is CASSLTRLAGQETQYF. The CDR3 region has the DNA TGTGCCAGCAGCCTAACTAGACTAGCGGGACAAGAGACCCAGTACTTC.

This chain joins TRBV5-8 and TRBJ2-1; possible D gene TRBD2, 5 bases. The CDR3 loop spans 17 amino acids. V shed 5 bases and J shed 3 bases, with 21 bases lying between them. Germline CDR1 reads SGHTS; CDR2 reads YDEGEE. The CDR3 DNA reads TGTGCCAGCAGAGAATCCGGGTGGGAGCTCTACTACAATGAGCAGTTCTTC. It yields the protein CASRESGWELYYNEQFF. The full variable domain, its missing parts supplied by reference TRBV5-8 and TRBJ2-1, is EAGVTQSPTHLIKTRGQQATLRCSPISGHTSVYWYQQALGLGLQFLLWYDEGEERNRGNFPPRFSGRQFPNYSSELNVNALELEDSALYLCASRESGWELYYNEQFFGPGTRLTVL.

The chain joins TRBV6-1 to TRBJ2-1, with 8 nucleotides matching TRBD2. Unmatched junction bases numbered 17, after V lost 7 bases and J lost 3 bases. Germline CDR1 and CDR2: MNHNS and SASEGT. The CDR3 length is 18 residues. This CDR3 is CASTYNPNLSGGYNEQFF. CDR3 DNA sequence: TGTGCCAGCACCTATAACCCTAACCTGAGCGGGGGCTACAATGAGCAGTTCTTC.

In this sample, this clonotype turned up many times. J is TRBJ1-1 and V is TRBV5-1; 7 bases map to TRBD1. Germline V gives CDR1 SGHRS, CDR2 YFSETQ. The length of the CDR3 is 14 residues. The V gene end was trimmed by 3 bases and the J gene end by 0 bases; junction bases not matched to a gene: 2. The CDR3 sequence is CASSSDRLNTEAFF. The CDR3 DNA reads as TGCGCCAGCAGCTCGGACAGGCTGAACACTGAAGCTTTCTTT.

The chain couples TRBV27 to TRBJ2-1, with 13 bases that match TRBD2. V was pared by 5 bases and J by 5 bases, with 6 bases of the junction left unmatched. Germline V gives CDR1 MNHEY, CDR2 SMNVEV (reference sequence). The CDR3 is 16 amino acids. In DNA form, the CDR3 reads TGTGCCAGCAGTCCCCGACTAGCGGGAGGACACAATGAGCAGTTCTTC. Its translation: CASSPRLAGGHNEQFF.

This clonotype was counted only a few times. V gene TRBV15 combines with J gene TRBJ2-7; possible D gene TRBD1, 6 bases. Trimming pared 3 bases from V and 0 bases from J, leaving 12 bases between. Looked up from germline, CDR1 is LNHNV and CDR2 is YYDKDF (reference sequence). This CDR3 is 15 amino acids long. The chain's CDR3 is CATSSGQRSSYEQYF. The CDR3 region has the DNA TGTGCCACCAGCAGCGGACAGCGAAGCTCCTACGAGCAGTACTTC. The full variable domain, with the rest looked up from reference TRBV15 and TRBJ2-7, is DAMVIQNPRYQVTQFGKPVTLSCSQTLNHNVMYWYQQKSSQAPKLLFHYYDKDFNNEADTPDNFQSRRPNTSFCFLDIRSPGLGDTAMYLCATSSGQRSSYEQYFGPGTRLTVT.

This clonotype was picked up a small number of times. The V gene is TRBV29-1, the J gene TRBJ2-1; 9 bases match TRBD2. Germline CDR1 reads SQVTM; CDR2 reads ANQGSEA. The CDR3 runs to 12 residues. After removal of 2 bases from V and 7 bases from J, the junction contained 0 bases not matched to a gene. The CDR3 loop is CSVELAGNEQFF. DNA of the CDR3: TGCAGCGTTGAACTAGCGGGAAATGAGCAGTTCTTC.

For this clonotype: This sequence may be a read error, since a much larger clone differs from it by one base. The gene calls are TRBV6-2 or TRBV6-3 and TRBJ2-1; D assignment may be TRBD1 or TRBD2 (5 bases each). The length of the CDR3 is 12 residues. Germline V gene data show CDR1 as MNHEY and CDR2 as SVGEGT. The CDR3 loop reads CASGYTGAQQFF. CDR3 DNA: TGTGCCAGCGGTTACACCGGGGCTCAACAGTTCTTC.

The sample holds a few counts of this clonotype. V usage is TRBV7-2 and J usage is TRBJ2-7; D not resolved. V was trimmed by 0 bases and J by 4 bases, leaving 10 bases between them. CDR1 is SGHTA, CDR2 FQGNSA, per germline. This CDR3 comprises 14 residues. CDR3 in amino acids: CASSLAAIQYEQYF. The CDR3 nucleotides read TGTGCCAGCAGCTTAGCCGCCATACAGTACGAGCAGTACTTC.

This clonotype was seen a handful of times. The CDR3 region is CATSDLADGELFF. CDR3 coding DNA: TGTGCCACCAGTGATTTGGCGGACGGGGAGCTGTTTTTT. The chain combines TRBV24-1 with TRBJ2-2, with D unclear. The V gene lost 0 bases and the J gene lost 7 bases, with 5 bases spanning the gap. Germline CDR1 reads KGHDR; CDR2 reads SFDVKD. The CDR3 sequence is 13 residues long.

About this clonotype itself: At one end the junction does not follow the germline gene, possibly because of a read error. The chain links TRBV6-1 to TRBJ1-2, with D uncertain. CDR3 length: 13 residues. CDR1 MNHNS and CDR2 SASEGT come from the germline V gene. Here the CDR3 DNA reads TGTGCCGGCAGCCGATCGATTTGGGAGGGCTACACCTTC. It encodes CAGSRSIWEGYTF.

This clonotype has a handful of counts. This chain connects TRBV15 to TRBJ2-7; possible D gene TRBD2, 5 bases. This CDR3 spans 15 amino acids. Germline CDR1 is LNHNV and CDR2 is YYDKDF (reference sequence). Trimming took 1 base from V and 3 from J, leaving 13 bases between them. The CDR3, as DNA: TGTGCCACCAGCAGAGTGGCACTCGGGAACTACGAGCAGTACTTC. Translating gives CATSRVALGNYEQYF.

This clonotype has more than one count but fewer than ten. The V call is TRBV9, the J call TRBJ2-1, with D unclear. Germline CDR1 SGDLS, CDR2 YYNGEE. The CDR3 has 15 residues. The V end lost 0 bases, the J end lost 2 bases, and 9 bases lay between the germline ends. This CDR3 reads CASSVGNRPYNEQFF. Written as DNA, the CDR3 is TGTGCCAGCAGCGTAGGGAACAGACCCTACAATGAGCAGTTCTTC.

The chain has TRBV13 and TRBJ2-1; 7 bases map to TRBD2. After removal of 3 bases from V and 0 bases from J, the junction contained 2 bases not matched to a gene. The CDR3 totals 15 residues. The V gene's germline CDR1 is PRHDT and CDR2 FYEKMQ (reference sequence). This CDR3 is CASSFRTSSYNEQFF. The DNA of the CDR3 is TGTGCCAGCAGCTTCCGGACTAGCTCCTACAATGAGCAGTTCTTC.

The genes are TRBV7-9 and TRBJ2-3; 7 bases are a match to TRBD1. Germline loops: CDR1 SEHNR, CDR2 FQNEAQ (reference sequence). After removal of 7 bases from V and 5 bases from J, the junction contained 9 bases not matched to a gene. This CDR3 spans 14 amino acids. CDR3 coding DNA: TGTGCCAGCACCCTAGGGGGCTCCGGAGATACGCAGTATTTT. Its translation: CASTLGGSGDTQYF.

The rearrangement links TRBV29-1 to TRBJ2-3; 7 positions match TRBD2. The trim removed 4 bases at V and 2 bases at J, leaving 6 bases unmatched. The CDR3 is 14 residues long. CDR1 and CDR2 from the germline V gene are SQVTM and ANQGSEA. CDR3 coding DNA: TGCAGCGTTGCGGGGGGACTTCCCACAGATACGCAGTATTTT. As protein: CSVAGGLPTDTQYF.

Concerning this clonotype: This may arise from a read error, as a much more abundant clone is one base away. The chain joins TRBV10-3 to TRBJ2-5, with D perhaps assigned TRBD1 or TRBD2 (5 bases each). Germline V gene sequence: CDR1 ENHRY, CDR2 SYGVKD. This CDR3 region has 13 residues. The V end lost 7 bases, the J end lost 4 bases, and 13 bases lay between the germline ends. The CDR3 DNA reads as TGTGCCATCAAAGGCGACAGCGGAGAGACCCAGTACTTC. It codes for CAIKGDSGETQYF.

As for this clonotype: With a much larger clone just one base away, this may be a read error. J is TRBJ1-3 and V is TRBV25-1; D is ambiguous. Germline lookup yields CDR1 MGHDK and CDR2 SYGVNS. V lost 0 bases, J lost 3 bases, and 3 bases lay in between. CDR3 size: 13 residues. The CDR3 loop reads CASSEYFGNTIYF. In nucleotides, the CDR3 is TGTGCCAGCAGTGAATACTTTGGAAACACCATATATTTT.